The clone carrying this T cell receptor beta chain was found many times. V gave up 4 bases and J gave up 0 bases; unmatched junction bases: 3. The CDR3 has 13 amino acids. CDR1 and CDR2 from the germline V gene are SQVTM and ANQGSEA. This specimen belongs to a study of T cells in Graves' hyperthyroidism and ophthalmopathy. The TCR beta CDR3 regions underwent amplification using RNA transcripts as the source. TCR CDR3 regions were first amplified by RT-PCR with HTBI primers. TCRdb passed the multiplex PCR reads through MiXCR, listing each CDR3 protein once. This table has 700,000 or so distinct CDR3 sequences, about 15% appearing once. In the ophthalmopathy cohort, Clinical Activity Score was at least 3, NOSPECS grade at least 4, and duration under 3 months. Uncontrolled infections, other autoimmune diseases, pregnancy or lactation led to exclusion of patients.

This clonotype was sampled from a woman aged 45-65 years with Graves' ophthalmopathy. The sequenced material came from blood. The chain carries TRBV29-1 and TRBJ2-7, with 7 bases identical to TRBD1. The CDR3 DNA follows: TGCAGCGTTGTGGGACAGTTCTCCTACGAGCAGTACTTC. Translation gives CSVVGQFSYEQYF.